The 29 T cell receptor beta chains given below trace back to one sample, sequenced in a study of cytomegalovirus exposure and HLA in healthy donors. Both 60 Vbeta primers and 13 Jbeta primers went into the PCR. The method was immunoSEQ multiplex PCR; TCRdb's version includes in-frame clones alone and lacks a portion of them. The sample has 250,000 to 350,000 clones; roughly 89% are singletons. Sequencing was performed on PBMCs. These receptors were collected from a man aged 35-49 years in good health and CMV-seropositive.

V is TRBV28 and J is TRBJ2-5, with 7 bases aligning to TRBD2. The CDR3 consists of 14 residues. V shed 2 bases and J 8 bases; nucleotides not matched to a gene: 8. Germline lookup yields CDR1 MDHEN and CDR2 SYDVKM. As DNA, the CDR3 is TGTGCCAGCAGTTTACGGGGGGAACCTCAAACCCAGTACTTC. This codes for CASSLRGEPQTQYF.

This rearrangement joins TRBV6-5 to TRBJ1-2, with a tentative D call TRBD1 (6 bases). CDR1 is MNHEY and CDR2 is SVGAGI in the germline V gene. The CDR3 has 12 residues. Deletions cut 6 bases from V and 4 bases from J, with 9 bases between. CDR3: CASRSGVYGYTF. In nucleotides, the CDR3 is TGTGCCAGCAGGTCAGGGGTCTATGGCTACACCTTC.

The rearrangement joins TRBV23-1 to TRBJ2-7; possibly TRBD2 for D (6 bases). TRBV23-1 qualifies as an ORF whose function is uncertain. V was clipped by 4 bases and J by 2 bases, with 27 bases between them. The CDR3 length is 19 residues. This CDR3 is CASSRKGLGTAVTTYEQYF. The CDR3 DNA sequence: TGCGCCAGCAGTCGGAAGGGGTTGGGGACTGCGGTCACAACCTACGAGCAGTACTTC.

The count of this clone is one. The rearrangement uses TRBV2 and TRBJ2-1; 11 nucleotides line up with TRBD2. Germline CDR1 is SNHLY and CDR2 is FYNNEI. This CDR3 comprises 15 residues. J lost 6 bases, V lost 6 bases, and 7 bases had no gene match. CDR3 coding DNA: TGTGCCAGCAGCCCCACTAGCGGGAGAACCAATGAGCAGTTCTTC. It is translated as CASSPTSGRTNEQFF.

The chain joins TRBV30 to TRBJ1-2, with 10 bases that match TRBD1. The CDR3 runs to 16 residues. Trimming removed 3 bases from V and 4 bases from J; junction bases left unmatched: 11. Germline V gene sequence: CDR1 GTSNPN, CDR2 SVGIG (reference sequence). The CDR3 loop reads CAWSLPRTGGSYGYTF. The CDR3 bases are TGTGCCTGGAGCCTCCCCCGGACAGGGGGAAGCTATGGCTACACCTTC.

Remarks on this clone: Other DNA sequences from this sample encode an identical CDR3 as well. V gene TRBV6-6 combines with J gene TRBJ1-2; TRBD1 aligns across 7 bases. V was clipped by 7 bases and J by 6 bases; unmatched bases: 5. CDR1 is MNHNY, CDR2 SVGAGI, per germline (reference sequence). This CDR3 region has 12 residues. The CDR3 DNA reads as TGTGCCAGCACCCCGACAGGGAATGGCTACACCTTC. Protein product: CASTPTGNGYTF.

This clone was seen more than once but under ten times. The chain is built from TRBV5-4 and TRBJ1-1; possibly TRBD1 for D (6 bases). Germline V lookup: CDR1 SGHNT, CDR2 YYREEE (reference sequence). CDR3 length: 15 amino acids. V lost 0 bases and J 6 bases, leaving 15 bases between the germline ends. CDR3 bases: TGTGCCAGCAGCTTGGCCGGGCAGGGGCTTTCTGAAGCTTTCTTT. This translates into CASSLAGQGLSEAFF. The whole variable domain, filled in from reference TRBV5-4 and TRBJ1-1, reads ETGVTQSPTHLIKTRGQQVTLRCSSQSGHNTVSWYQQALGQGPQFIFQYYREEENGRGNFPPRFSGLQFPNYSSELNVNALELDDSALYLCASSLAGQGLSEAFFGQGTRLTVV.

The V and J genes are TRBV10-3 and TRBJ2-5, with 8 positions matching TRBD2. The V and J ends lost 0 bases and 4 bases, in that order; junction bases with no gene match: 4. Germline lookup yields CDR1 ENHRY and CDR2 SYGVKD. The CDR3 contains 15 residues. CDR3 DNA: TGTGCCATCAGTGAGTCGAGCGGGAGTGGAGAGACCCAGTACTTC. Translating gives CAISESSGSGETQYF.

This clone was recorded a few times. This sequence joins TRBV6-5 and TRBJ2-2; 9 nucleotides match TRBD2. The CDR3 runs to 16 residues. V lost 3 bases and J lost 1; bases outside the gene matches: 3. Germline V lookup: CDR1 MNHEY, CDR2 SVGAGI. As DNA, the CDR3 is TGTGCCAGCAGTTATCTAGCGGGAATGAACACCGGGGAGCTGTTTTTT. Its translation: CASSYLAGMNTGELFF.

The rearrangement joins TRBV19 to TRBJ2-7; a possible D gene is TRBD1 (5 bases). Germline lookup yields CDR1 LNHDA and CDR2 SQIVND (reference sequence). The CDR3 is 13 amino acids. V lost 4 bases to trimming and J lost 5 bases, with 12 bases between them. The DNA for the CDR3 is TGTGCCAGTAGTACCCGAACAGGAGACGAGCAGTACTTC. Its translation is CASSTRTGDEQYF. The entire variable domain, with the rest obtained from reference TRBV19 and TRBJ2-7, is as follows: DGGITQSPKYLFRKEGQNVTLSCEQNLNHDAMYWYRQDPGQGLRLIYYSQIVNDFQKGDIAEGYSVSREKKESFPLTVTSAQKNPTAFYLCASSTRTGDEQYFGPGTRLTVT.

Comment on this clone: The same CDR3 is also encoded by other DNA sequences in this sample. This sequence joins TRBV18 and TRBJ2-3; no clear D. Germline V CDR1 and CDR2: KGHSH, LQKENI. This CDR3 spans 13 amino acids. V was cut by 3 bases and J by 0 bases, with 4 bases left in between. The CDR3: CASSPSSTDTQYF. The CDR3 nucleotides read TGTGCCAGCTCACCTTCTAGCACAGATACGCAGTATTTT.

The chain carries TRBV30 and TRBJ2-5; 9 nucleotides line up with TRBD1. Losses at the gene ends were 4 bases for V and 2 bases for J; bases not matched to a gene: 2. Germline CDR1 and CDR2: GTSNPN and SVGIG (reference sequence). The CDR3 length is 13 residues. This CDR3 is CAWTGQGQETQYF. CDR3 DNA sequence: TGTGCCTGGACCGGACAGGGGCAAGAGACCCAGTACTTC. Full variable domain (rest looked up from reference TRBV30 and TRBJ2-5): SQTIHQWPATLVQPVGSPLSLECTVEGTSNPNLYWYRQAAGRGLQLLFYSVGIGQISSEVPQNLSASRPQDRQFILSSKKLLLSDSGFYLCAWTGQGQETQYFGPGTRLLVL.

The V gene is TRBV28, the J gene TRBJ2-7, with D perhaps TRBD2 (6 bases). This CDR3 contains 16 residues. CDR1 MDHEN and CDR2 SYDVKM come from the germline V gene. V lost 2 bases and J 3 bases, leaving 17 bases between the germline ends. The CDR3 sequence is CASSLISGLANYEQYF. The CDR3 nucleotides are TGTGCCAGCAGTTTAATTTCGGGTCTAGCGAACTACGAGCAGTACTTC.

The V call is TRBV7-3, the J call TRBJ2-6; 7 bases align to TRBD2. CDR3 length equals 17 residues. Germline V lookup: CDR1 SGHTA, CDR2 FQGTGA. V shed 5 bases and J 0 bases; nucleotides not matched to a gene: 7. Here the CDR3 DNA reads TGTGCCAGCAGCCCGACGAGGGACTACTCTGGGGCCAACGTCCTGACTTTC. Protein product: CASSPTRDYSGANVLTF.

Only one count was recorded for this clone. The genes are TRBV29-1 and TRBJ1-1; D unresolved. Germline CDR1 and CDR2: SQVTM and ANQGSEA. CDR3 length: 12 amino acids. V lost 5 bases and J 1 base, leaving 8 bases between the germline ends. The CDR3 loop is CSVRDSNTEAFF. The CDR3 nucleotides are TGCAGCGTTCGAGACTCGAACACTGAAGCTTTCTTT.

CDR3 sequence reads: CASSIGGRTGSAEAFF. The CDR3 DNA reads TGTGCCAGTAGTATAGGGGGGCGGACAGGGAGCGCTGAAGCTTTCTTT. The chain is built from TRBV19 and TRBJ1-1; 8 nucleotides agree with TRBD1. Looked up from germline, CDR1 is LNHDA and CDR2 is SQIVND (reference sequence). Trimming took 1 base from V and 6 from J; bases not matched to a gene: 10. The CDR3 consists of 16 residues. Filled out from reference TRBV19 and TRBJ1-1, the complete variable domain reads DGGITQSPKYLFRKEGQNVTLSCEQNLNHDAMYWYRQDPGQGLRLIYYSQIVNDFQKGDIAEGYSVSREKKESFPLTVTSAQKNPTAFYLCASSIGGRTGSAEAFFGQGTRLTVV.

The CDR3 is CATSRGVTGRAGELFF. CDR3 nucleotide sequence: TGTGCCACCAGCAGAGGAGTAACAGGAAGGGCCGGGGAGCTGTTTTTT. This chain uses TRBV15 with TRBJ2-2, with D possibly matching TRBD1 (5 bases). Germline loops: CDR1 LNHNV, CDR2 YYDKDF (reference sequence). The CDR3 sequence is 16 residues long. Trimming took 1 base from V and 6 from J, leaving 15 bases between them.

The genes are TRBV5-1 and TRBJ2-1; 7 nucleotides align to TRBD2. Germline CDR1 and CDR2: SGHRS and YFSETQ. With 4 bases clipped from V and 0 bases from J, the junction kept 7 bases outside the gene matches. The CDR3 sequence is 16 residues long. The CDR3 sequence is CASSLTPSGSYNEQFF. The CDR3 region has the DNA TGCGCCAGCAGCCTCACCCCTAGCGGCTCCTACAATGAGCAGTTCTTC.

This CDR3 reads CASSLHSVSNQPQHF. The CDR3 DNA reads as TGTGCCAGCAGTTTACATTCGGTTAGCAATCAGCCCCAGCATTTT. The chain carries TRBV28 and TRBJ1-5, with D unresolved. This CDR3 is 15 amino acids long. Germline CDR1 and CDR2: MDHEN and SYDVKM. V was pared by 2 bases and J by 0 bases, with 8 bases between.

This clone appeared once. This rearrangement joins TRBV6-6 to TRBJ2-1; D is ambiguous. Germline V gives CDR1 MNHNY, CDR2 SVGAGI (reference sequence). The length of the CDR3 is 11 residues. Trimming cost V 4 bases and J 14 bases, with 12 bases left between them. The CDR3 is CASSSARWEFF. For the CDR3, the DNA is TGTGCCAGCAGTTCGGCTAGATGGGAGTTCTTC.

In the case of this clone: One end of the junction does not line up with germline, which may come from a read error. This rearrangement joins TRBV2 to TRBJ2-1, with no clear D. CDR3 length: 9 amino acids. The germline V gene has CDR1 SNHLY and CDR2 FYNNEI. The CDR3 coding sequence is TGTGCCGGCAGCGATGAGCAGTTCTTC. It specifies CAGSDEQFF.

This rearrangement joins TRBV4-3 to TRBJ2-7, with 7 bases that match TRBD2. This CDR3 comprises 16 residues. V trimming: 0 bases; J trimming: 1 base; junction bases outside the gene matches: 6. Germline CDR1 reads LGHNA; CDR2 reads YSLEER. The CDR3 bases are TGCGCCAGCAGCCAAGATGTAGTGGGAGGGTCCTACGAGCAGTACTTC. Translated, it gives CASSQDVVGGSYEQYF.

The rearrangement uses TRBV13 and TRBJ2-1; 10 bases agree with TRBD2. V shed 4 bases, J shed 6 bases, and the junction held 6 bases outside the gene matches. This CDR3 has 15 residues. Germline CDR1 and CDR2: PRHDT and FYEKMQ (reference sequence). The CDR3 DNA follows: TGTGCCAGCAGCTCGAGCGGGAGGGTGATCAATGAGCAGTTCTTC. Encoded protein: CASSSSGRVINEQFF.

With regard to this clone: The same CDR3 arises from other DNA sequences in this sample as well. This chain links TRBV27 with TRBJ1-1; D ambiguous. Deletions cut 4 bases from V and 2 bases from J, with 11 bases between. This CDR3 contains 14 residues. CDR1 is MNHEY, CDR2 SMNVEV, per germline (reference sequence). The CDR3 DNA follows: TGTGCCAGCAGTTCCGGCGGAGTAAACACTGAAGCTTTCTTT. Its translation: CASSSGGVNTEAFF.

This chain joins TRBV28 and TRBJ1-5; D is ambiguous. Trimming shortened V by 3 bases and J by 2 bases, and 14 bases separated the two germline ends. Germline loops: CDR1 MDHEN, CDR2 SYDVKM. The CDR3 has 16 amino acids. The CDR3 region has the DNA TGTGCCAGCAGTTTGGGTCGGGGTTGGGGCAATCAGCCCCAGCATTTT. Amino acid sequence: CASSLGRGWGNQPQHF.

The V call is TRBV7-9, the J call TRBJ2-3; 12 nucleotides align to TRBD2. The CDR3 contains 17 residues. Germline CDR1 is SEHNR and CDR2 is FQNEAQ (reference sequence). V trimming: 5 bases; J trimming: 2 bases; junction bases outside the gene matches: 8. CDR3 in DNA: TGTGCCAGCAGCCCTCGACTAGCGGGAGCGAACACAGATACGCAGTATTTT. Protein product: CASSPRLAGANTDTQYF.

The chain has TRBV19 and TRBJ1-2; tentatively, D is TRBD1 (5 bases). The germline gives CDR1 LNHDA, CDR2 SQIVND (reference sequence). V dropped 3 bases and J dropped 1 base, with 9 bases sitting between them. The CDR3 is 14 amino acids. The CDR3 loop is CASSISQGNYGYTF. The CDR3 DNA follows: TGTGCCAGTAGTATCTCCCAGGGTAACTATGGCTACACCTTC.

The chain is built from TRBV5-6 and TRBJ2-7; a possible D gene is TRBD1 (5 bases). This CDR3 spans 13 amino acids. With 4 bases removed from V and 0 bases from J, the gap between germline ends came to 8 bases. Germline-derived CDR1 and CDR2 are SGHDT and YYEEEE. CDR3 DNA sequence: TGTGCCAGCAGCAGGACACTCTCCTACGAGCAGTACTTC. This translates into CASSRTLSYEQYF.

The chain combines TRBV27 with TRBJ2-5; tentatively, D is TRBD2 (5 bases). The CDR3 runs 14 residues. The V gene lost 5 bases and the J gene lost 0 bases, with 10 bases spanning the gap. Per germline, CDR1 MNHEY and CDR2 SMNVEV (reference sequence). The CDR3 nucleotides read TGTGCCAGCAGTCCAAGACTATACCAAGAGACCCAGTACTTC. The encoded protein is CASSPRLYQETQYF.